This T cell receptor beta chain stems from a study of cytomegalovirus exposure and HLA in healthy donors. Broader study findings: Productive status was seen about 87% or about 30% of the time for most TCR beta V segments in an earlier analysis. V- and J-gene trimming in TCR beta was tied to a missense DCLRE1C variant by an analysis performed later. Some highly shared sequence variants likely arose as a pipeline artifact.

The CDR3 contains 15 residues. V lost 6 bases and J 2 bases, leaving 14 bases between the germline ends. CDR1 and CDR2 from the germline V gene are SNHLY and FYNNEI. 60 Vbeta and 13 Jbeta primers were used in PCR. Assay used: immunoSEQ multiplex PCR; TCRdb lists only in-frame clones, some missing. The sample carries fewer than 100,000 clones, about 78% recorded once. Turning to this clone: Its antigen is not identified.

The receptor comes from a woman aged 40 to 49 in good health and CMV-seropositive. The chain couples TRBV2 to TRBJ1-5; no clear D. The specimen sequenced was PBMCs. The CDR3 nucleotides read TGTGCCAGCAGGACCGGGGTATTAGGCAATCAGCCCCAGCATTTT. It translates to CASRTGVLGNQPQHF.